Below, one TCR beta chain is given with its context. CDR3 length: 15 amino acids. Germline V gives CDR1 ENHRY, CDR2 SYGVKD. The junction had 3 bases not matched to a gene; V was cut back by 4 bases and J by 4 bases. These data belong to a study of blood T cell repertoires in COVID-19. The method was immunoSEQ multiplex PCR; TCRdb's version includes in-frame clones alone and lacks a portion of them. This table holds over 65,000 clones, 70% to 90% found once. The rearrangement links TRBV10-3 to TRBJ2-2, with 10 bases that match TRBD1. This clonotype was obtained from an older woman with acute or convalescent COVID-19. The sequencing sample was made of peripheral blood. The CDR3 nucleotides are TGTGCCATCAGTGCGGGACAGGGGTCCACCGGGGAGCTGTTTTTT. Protein product: CAISAGQGSTGELFF.